This passage covers 29 T cell receptor beta chains from one sample sequenced in a study of shared clonotypes between healthy human individuals. Generated by immunoSEQ multiplex PCR, the TCRdb table keeps only in-frame clones and is missing some. The sample lists 2 million to 2.5 million clones, about 92% occurring once. What was sequenced was naive CD4+ T cells from PBMCs. Subset reported: CD45RA+ positively selected. These receptor sequences come from a man younger than 30 in good health. Some clones in this sample may be carry-over from other donors' samples.

This clone was found once. This specimen includes other DNA sequences encoding the same CDR3. J is TRBJ2-5 and V is TRBV27; D unclear. Trimming stripped 5 bases from V and 3 bases from J, with 4 bases between. This CDR3 contains 11 residues. Germline loops: CDR1 MNHEY, CDR2 SMNVEV (reference sequence). CDR3: CASSGKETQYF. CDR3 DNA: TGTGCCAGCAGTGGGAAAGAGACCCAGTACTTC.

V gene TRBV19 combines with J gene TRBJ2-1; the match to TRBD2 covers 9 bases. This CDR3 contains 14 residues. V lost 2 bases to trimming and J lost 15 bases; unmatched junction nucleotides: 11. In germline, CDR1 is LNHDA, CDR2 SQIVND (reference sequence). The CDR3 sequence: CASSINLAGLNVFF. The DNA of the CDR3 is TGTGCCAGTAGTATAAATCTAGCGGGACTCAATGTGTTCTTC.

V and J are TRBV7-9 and TRBJ1-4; D remains ambiguous. V shed 1 base and J shed 4 bases, with 10 bases lying between them. Germline CDR1 and CDR2: SEHNR and FQNEAQ (reference sequence). The CDR3 runs 15 residues. The CDR3 region has the DNA TGTGCCAGCAGCTTAGGGGGTCCGGGTAATGAAAAACTGTTTTTT. Its translation: CASSLGGPGNEKLFF.

V usage is TRBV10-3 and J usage is TRBJ2-7, with D maybe TRBD2 (5 bases). V was clipped by 4 bases and J by 5 bases, with 12 bases between them. This CDR3 region has 13 residues. Germline V CDR1 and CDR2: ENHRY, SYGVKD. The CDR3 DNA sequence: TGTGCCATCAGTGGTTGGGAGCCAAACGAGCAGTACTTC. Its translation: CAISGWEPNEQYF.

The chain joins TRBV6-5 to TRBJ2-5; 9 nucleotides line up with TRBD1. Looked up from germline, CDR1 is MNHEY and CDR2 is SVGAGI. The CDR3 has 15 amino acids. J lost 4 bases, V lost 4 bases, and 7 bases had no gene match. This chain's CDR3 is CASSSMTGGRETQYF. CDR3 bases: TGTGCCAGCAGTTCGATGACAGGGGGAAGAGAGACCCAGTACTTC.

In its sample, this clone was seen a few times. The V and J genes are TRBV19 and TRBJ1-1; 8 nucleotides line up with TRBD1. The germline gives CDR1 LNHDA, CDR2 SQIVND (reference sequence). The trim removed 8 bases at V and 2 bases at J, leaving 10 bases unmatched. CDR3 length: 15 residues. CDR3: CASLDRGRGNTEAFF. In nucleotides, the CDR3 is TGTGCCAGTCTAGACAGGGGCAGGGGAAACACTGAAGCTTTCTTT.

This chain uses TRBV6-6 with TRBJ1-6, with TRBD1 matching over 8 bases. Germline V gene data show CDR1 as MNHNY and CDR2 as SVGAGI (reference sequence). The CDR3 sequence is 15 residues long. V trimming: 6 bases; J trimming: 7 bases; junction bases outside the gene matches: 8. The CDR3 region has the DNA TGTGCCAGCAGACAAGACCGGGACAGGAATTCACCCCTCCACTTT. It encodes CASRQDRDRNSPLHF.

The table lists this clone with a count of one. Other DNA sequences of this sample code for an identical CDR3. This chain connects TRBV28 to TRBJ2-3, with TRBD1 matching over 7 bases. V dropped 5 bases and J dropped 0; count of bases not matched to a gene: 2. CDR1 and CDR2 (germline): MDHEN, SYDVKM. This CDR3 contains 14 residues. CDR3 loop: CASSRDSSTDTQYF. The CDR3 DNA sequence: TGTGCCAGCAGTCGGGACAGTAGCACAGATACGCAGTATTTT.

This clone was seen a few times. The same CDR3 can be traced to other DNA sequences in this sample. The V gene is TRBV7-9, the J gene TRBJ1-3; D is perhaps TRBD1 (6 bases). CDR3 length: 14 amino acids. In germline, CDR1 is SEHNR, CDR2 FQNEAQ (reference sequence). With 5 bases removed from V and 4 bases from J, the gap between germline ends came to 12 bases. The CDR3 is CASSPRGGGNTIYF. CDR3 DNA sequence: TGTGCCAGCAGCCCCAGAGGGGGAGGAAACACCATATATTTT. Full variable domain (outside the CDR3, taken from reference TRBV7-9 and TRBJ1-3): DTGVSQNPRHKITKRGQNVTFRCDPISEHNRLYWYRQTLGQGPEFLTYFQNEAQLEKSRLLSDRFSAERPKGSFSTLEIQRTEQGDSAMYLCASSPRGGGNTIYFGEGSWLTVV.

The V gene is TRBV14, the J gene TRBJ2-7, with D unclear. V was shortened by 3 bases and J by 1 base, with 10 bases between the two germline ends. The CDR3 is 14 amino acids. Per germline, CDR1 SGHDN and CDR2 FVKESK. In DNA, the CDR3 is TGTGCCAGCAGCCATCTGAGTGATTCCTACGAGCAGTACTTC. Translated, it gives CASSHLSDSYEQYF.

This clone was counted a single time. V and J are TRBV5-1 and TRBJ2-7, with a possible D match to TRBD2 (5 bases). This CDR3 has 13 residues. Germline V CDR1 and CDR2: SGHRS, YFSETQ. V gave up 3 bases and J gave up 5 bases, with 12 bases separating them. CDR3 loop: CASSSPGVDEQYF. CDR3 in DNA: TGCGCCAGCAGCTCACCCGGGGTCGACGAGCAGTACTTC. Complete variable domain (other parts from reference TRBV5-1 and TRBJ2-7): KAGVTQTPRYLIKTRGQQVTLSCSPISGHRSVSWYQQTPGQGLQFLFEYFSETQRNKGNFPGRFSGRQFSNSRSEMNVSTLELGDSALYLCASSSPGVDEQYFGPGTRLTVT.

The chain carries TRBV2 and TRBJ2-7, with TRBD2 matching over 9 bases. Germline CDR1 and CDR2: SNHLY and FYNNEI. This CDR3 contains 15 residues. V lost 6 bases and J lost 0; bases outside the gene matches: 6. The CDR3 is CASRPTSGVSYEQYF. In DNA form, the CDR3 reads TGTGCCAGCAGACCGACTAGCGGCGTCTCCTACGAGCAGTACTTC.

This rearrangement joins TRBV27 to TRBJ1-4; D remains unclear. Germline V gives CDR1 MNHEY, CDR2 SMNVEV (reference sequence). Trimming stripped 2 bases from V and 8 bases from J, with 15 bases between. The CDR3 covers 15 residues. CDR3 in DNA: TGTGCCAGCAGTTTAGAGGCGGGAAAATGGGAAAAACTGTTTTTT. It yields the protein CASSLEAGKWEKLFF.

The rearrangement uses TRBV5-1 and TRBJ2-3; 11 nucleotides match TRBD2. Germline V lookup: CDR1 SGHRS, CDR2 YFSETQ. With 0 bases clipped from V and 8 bases from J, the junction kept 14 bases outside the gene matches. The CDR3 covers 18 residues. The CDR3 coding sequence is TGCGCCAGCAGCTTGGCCTCTTTACTAGCGGGAGACCGGCGTACGCAGTATTTT. Protein: CASSLASLLAGDRRTQYF.

This clone has a handful of counts. The chain combines TRBV19 with TRBJ1-1; TRBD1 aligns across 11 bases. This CDR3 is built from 14 residues. Trimming cost V 6 bases and J 11 bases; bases outside gene matches: 11. CDR1 is LNHDA and CDR2 is SQIVND in the germline V gene (reference sequence). This CDR3 reads CASRRIGQGAMAFF. CDR3 DNA sequence: TGTGCCAGTAGACGAATAGGACAGGGGGCTATGGCTTTCTTT.

V usage is TRBV10-3 and J usage is TRBJ2-7, with D perhaps TRBD2 (6 bases). This CDR3 has 16 amino acids. The germline gives CDR1 ENHRY, CDR2 SYGVKD. Trimming removed 2 bases at V and 6 bases at J, with 20 bases between. The CDR3 DNA follows: TGTGCCATCAGTGAGCCCGTGGGCGGGGTCACTACCGAGCAGTACTTC. Encoded protein: CAISEPVGGVTTEQYF.

The chain employs TRBV19 and TRBJ2-7; a weak D match, TRBD1 (6 bases). Germline CDR1 LNHDA, CDR2 SQIVND (reference sequence). V was pared by 2 bases and J by 2 bases, with 10 bases between. This CDR3 comprises 14 residues. DNA for the CDR3: TGTGCCAGTAGTATACAACAGGGTGCCTACGAGCAGTACTTC. It encodes CASSIQQGAYEQYF.

This chain joins TRBV9 and TRBJ2-5; 16 bases map to TRBD2. V lost 3 bases and J lost 7; bases outside the gene matches: 12. In germline, CDR1 is SGDLS, CDR2 YYNGEE. The length of the CDR3 is 18 residues. The CDR3 DNA reads TGTGCCAGCAGCGCCCCCGGGACTAGCGGGAGGGCCGGTCGGACCCAGTACTTC. It codes for CASSAPGTSGRAGRTQYF. Complete variable domain (other parts from reference TRBV9 and TRBJ2-5): DSGVTQTPKHLITATGQRVTLRCSPRSGDLSVYWYQQSLDQGLQFLIQYYNGEERAKGNILERFSAQQFPDLHSELNLSSLELGDSALYFCASSAPGTSGRAGRTQYFGPGTRLLVL.

The chain employs TRBV2 and TRBJ2-5, with 7 bases that match TRBD2. Trimming removed 7 bases from V and 5 bases from J; junction bases left unmatched: 13. CDR1 is SNHLY, CDR2 FYNNEI, per germline. This CDR3 region has 15 residues. The CDR3 DNA is TGTGCCAGCATCTCGGAGCGGGTCGGGGGGGAGACCCAGTACTTC. Amino acid sequence: CASISERVGGETQYF.

The rearrangement links TRBV21-1 to TRBJ2-7. TRBV21-1 is a recognized pseudogene. The CDR3 spans 15 residues. In DNA form, the CDR3 reads TGTGCCAGCAGCCCCCAGGGACGGGGGCTGTACGAGCAGTACTTC. It yields the protein CASSPQGRGLYEQYF.

The rearrangement joins TRBV25-1 to TRBJ2-2; no clear D. The germline CDR1 and CDR2 sequences are MGHDK and SYGVNS. The V end was cut by 6 bases, the J end by 9 bases, with 14 bases between. This CDR3 has 13 amino acids. The CDR3 sequence is CASRGSQSRELFF. Written as DNA, the CDR3 is TGTGCCAGCAGAGGGTCCCAGTCCCGGGAGCTGTTTTTT.

The chain combines TRBV13 with TRBJ2-7; a possible D gene is TRBD1 (5 bases). The CDR3 contains 12 residues. The V gene lost 5 bases and the J gene lost 9 bases, with 14 bases spanning the gap. Germline values: CDR1 PRHDT, CDR2 FYEKMQ (reference sequence). CDR3: CASSPQLGVQYF. The CDR3 DNA follows: TGTGCCAGCAGCCCCCAGTTAGGGGTGCAGTACTTC.

The chain recombines TRBV7-7 with TRBJ2-7; 9 positions agree with TRBD2. CDR3 length: 17 residues. Germline CDR1 SSHAT, CDR2 FNYEAQ (reference sequence). After removal of 2 bases from V and 4 bases from J, the junction contained 12 bases not matched to a gene. This CDR3 reads CASSLYQRTSETYEQYF. In nucleotides, the CDR3 is TGTGCCAGCAGCTTATACCAGAGGACTAGCGAAACTTACGAGCAGTACTTC.

The gene calls are TRBV7-2 and TRBJ2-7, with D possibly TRBD2 on 6 matching bases. This CDR3 has 14 amino acids. V lost 8 bases and J lost 3, with 17 bases in between. The germline CDR1 and CDR2 sequences are SGHTA and FQGNSA. The CDR3 nucleotides are TGTGCCAGCTCAACCCGGGGGATCGACTACGAGCAGTACTTC. Amino acids: CASSTRGIDYEQYF. Looking up the rest from reference TRBV7-2 and TRBJ2-7 gives the full variable domain: GAGVSQSPSNKVTEKGKDVELRCDPISGHTALYWYRQSLGQGLEFLIYFQGNSAPDKSGLPSDRFSAERTGGSVSTLTIQRTQQEDSAVYLCASSTRGIDYEQYFGPGTRLTVT.

Only one count was recorded for this clone. The chain has TRBV5-1 and TRBJ2-1, with D perhaps matching TRBD2 (5 bases). The CDR3 is 13 residues long. In germline, CDR1 is SGHRS, CDR2 YFSETQ. V was pared by 3 bases and J by 7 bases, with 11 bases between. This CDR3 reads CASSSTSGNEQFF. As DNA, the CDR3 is TGCGCCAGCAGCTCGACCAGCGGAAATGAGCAGTTCTTC.

The V gene is TRBV29-1, the J gene TRBJ2-7; 9 bases line up with TRBD2. Trimming removed 6 bases from V and 5 bases from J; junction bases left unmatched: 11. CDR3 length: 14 residues. Per the germline V gene, CDR1 is SQVTM and CDR2 is ANQGSEA. The CDR3 DNA is TGCAGCGTGGCCGGGACTAGCAATCCCAACGAGCAGTACTTC. It encodes CSVAGTSNPNEQYF.

The rearrangement links TRBV5-1 to TRBJ1-4; D might be TRBD1 (5 bases). The CDR3 extends over 13 amino acids. The V and J ends lost 0 bases and 7 bases respectively, with 7 bases between them. CDR1 and CDR2 (germline): SGHRS, YFSETQ. The chain's CDR3 is CASSLGQLEKLFF. CDR3 nucleotides: TGCGCCAGCAGCTTGGGACAGCTTGAAAAACTGTTTTTT.

This chain links TRBV28 with TRBJ1-1; D may be TRBD1 (5 bases). Germline-derived CDR1 and CDR2 are MDHEN and SYDVKM. The V gene lost 10 bases and the J gene lost 1 base, with 7 bases spanning the gap. The CDR3 extends over 11 amino acids. CDR3 amino acids: CATRENTEAFF. CDR3 nucleotide sequence: TGTGCCACCAGGGAGAACACTGAAGCTTTCTTT.

The J gene is TRBJ2-2, the V gene TRBV10-3; 11 bases agree with TRBD1. The CDR3 sequence is 16 residues long. V lost 6 bases and J lost 5; bases outside the gene matches: 8. CDR1 is ENHRY and CDR2 is SYGVKD in the germline V gene. This chain's CDR3 is CAIRGGQGAWTGELFF. DNA for the CDR3: TGTGCCATCAGGGGCGGACAGGGGGCTTGGACCGGGGAGCTGTTTTTT.